These 4 T cell receptor beta chains originate from one sample sequenced in a study of cytomegalovirus exposure and HLA in healthy donors. The PCR made use of 60 Vbeta and 13 Jbeta primers. Clones were sequenced by immunoSEQ multiplex PCR, and TCRdb holds only the in-frame ones, with some missing. Among roughly 160,000 clones, approximately 76% were seen once, and the ten largest hold over 1.3%. Input material: PBMCs. The receptors shown here come from a man aged 55 to 70 in good health and CMV-seronegative.

The chain carries TRBV7-8 and TRBJ2-7; tentative D call: TRBD1 (6 bases). Germline V lookup: CDR1 SGHVS, CDR2 FQNEAQ. The V gene lost 1 base and the J gene lost 2 bases, with 9 bases spanning the gap. This CDR3 has 14 amino acids. The CDR3 spells CASSLVAGAYEQYF. In nucleotides, the CDR3 is TGTGCCAGCAGCTTAGTTGCAGGGGCCTACGAGCAGTACTTC.

This chain links TRBV5-1 with TRBJ2-3; 7 bases align to TRBD1. CDR1 and CDR2 (germline): SGHRS, YFSETQ. V shed 4 bases and J 4 bases; nucleotides not matched to a gene: 15. This CDR3 region has 17 residues. The DNA of the CDR3 is TGCGCCAGCAGCCCAAGGGGTGACAGGGTAGGCGCAGATACGCAGTATTTT. Its translation is CASSPRGDRVGADTQYF.

The genes are TRBV6-5 and TRBJ2-1; tentative D call: TRBD2 (5 bases). This CDR3 spans 13 amino acids. V was pared by 5 bases and J by 5 bases, with 10 bases between. Germline CDR1 MNHEY, CDR2 SVGAGI. In DNA form, the CDR3 reads TGTGCCAGCAGTCCCGGGATGAACAATGAGCAGTTCTTC. Its protein is CASSPGMNNEQFF.

The chain couples TRBV7-9 to TRBJ2-1; TRBD2 agrees at 16 bases. J lost 3 bases, V lost 5 bases, and 4 bases had no gene match. Germline V gives CDR1 SEHNR, CDR2 FQNEAQ (reference sequence). This CDR3 comprises 17 residues. The CDR3 reads CASSRGTSGGDYNEQFF. The CDR3 nucleotides read TGTGCCAGCAGCCGAGGGACTAGCGGGGGGGACTACAATGAGCAGTTCTTC.